The rows below give T cell receptor beta chains drawn from one sample of a study of blood T cell repertoires in COVID-19. Only in-frame clones appear in the TCRdb table, and some are missing; sequencing was by immunoSEQ multiplex PCR. The sample contains 150,000 to 200,000 clones, approximately 82% of which appear only once. The sequencing sample was made of peripheral blood. The receptors stem from a woman at least 80 years old with acute or convalescent COVID-19. CDR3s include the opening cysteine and the closing phenylalanine or tryptophan. Each record gives: CDR3 DNA, CDR3 protein, J gene, clone size, V gene, D gene. A D gene is named only where the DNA matches it firmly. The size of a clone is reported for some rows only, either as once, few or many, or as a class for expanded clones.

CDR3 DNA: TGTGCCAGCAGTGGGGACTCCTATACGCAGTATTTT
CDR3 protein: CASSGDSYTQYF
J gene: TRBJ2-3
clone size: once
V gene: TRBV12-3/TRBV12-4
D gene: .

CDR3 DNA: TGCAGCGTTGGGGGGCACACCGGGGAGCTGTTTTTT
CDR3 protein: CSVGGHTGELFF
J gene: TRBJ2-2
clone size: few
V gene: TRBV29-1
D gene: .

CDR3 DNA: TGTGCCAGCAGTGTTGGCAGTTACTACGAGCAGTACTTC
CDR3 protein: CASSVGSYYEQYF
J gene: TRBJ2-7
clone size: .
V gene: TRBV2
D gene: .

CDR3 DNA: TGCGCCAGCAGCTACACGAGGGGGCGGGATGGCTACACCTTC
CDR3 protein: CASSYTRGRDGYTF
J gene: TRBJ1-2
clone size: .
V gene: TRBV5-1
D gene: TRBD1

CDR3 DNA: TGTGCCAGCAGCTTGGGCGGGAGCTCCTACAATGAGCAGTTCTTC
CDR3 protein: CASSLGGSSYNEQFF
J gene: TRBJ2-1
clone size: .
V gene: TRBV5-6
D gene: TRBD2

CDR3 DNA: TGTGCCAGCAGTGTACCACGACAGGGAAGCTCAGTCCGCGGGGAGCTGTTTTTT
CDR3 protein: CASSVPRQGSSVRGELFF
J gene: TRBJ2-2
clone size: .
V gene: TRBV7-9
D gene: TRBD1

CDR3 DNA: TGTGCCAGCAGTTCACTTTCTGGGGGGTTGAACACTGAAGCTTTCTTT
CDR3 protein: CASSSLSGGLNTEAFF
J gene: TRBJ1-1
clone size: .
V gene: TRBV5-6
D gene: .

CDR3 DNA: TGTGCCCGTCGCAGGGGGCAAGGAAAACTGTTTTTT
CDR3 protein: CARRRGQGKLFF
J gene: TRBJ1-4
clone size: .
V gene: TRBV12-3/TRBV12-4
D gene: TRBD1

CDR3 DNA: TGCAGTGCTAGTAGAGAAGCTAACTATGGCTACACCTTC
CDR3 protein: CSASREANYGYTF
J gene: TRBJ1-2
clone size: .
V gene: TRBV20-1
D gene: .

CDR3 DNA: TGTGCCACCAGAGGCGGGAGCACAGATACGCAGTATTTT
CDR3 protein: CATRGGSTDTQYF
J gene: TRBJ2-3
clone size: .
V gene: TRBV10-3
D gene: .

CDR3 DNA: TGTGCCAGCAGCCCCGGTATTGAGCAGTTCTTC
CDR3 protein: CASSPGIEQFF
J gene: TRBJ2-1
clone size: .
V gene: TRBV7-6
D gene: .

CDR3 DNA: TGTGCCAGCTCACGACTCGGGGTCGACTCTGGGGCCAACGTCCTGACTTTC
CDR3 protein: CASSRLGVDSGANVLTF
J gene: TRBJ2-6
clone size: .
V gene: TRBV18
D gene: .

CDR3 DNA: TGCGCCAGCAGCTTGGATAGGACTAAGCAGTTCTTC
CDR3 protein: CASSLDRTKQFF
J gene: TRBJ2-1
clone size: .
V gene: TRBV5-1
D gene: .

CDR3 DNA: TGTGCCAGCAACCGACAGGGTTCTTCTTACGAGCAGTACTTC
CDR3 protein: CASNRQGSSYEQYF
J gene: TRBJ2-7
clone size: .
V gene: TRBV21-1
D gene: .

CDR3 DNA: TGTGCCAGCTCACCAGGAGCACTAGCGGGTACCGGGGAGCTGTTTTTT
CDR3 protein: CASSPGALAGTGELFF
J gene: TRBJ2-2
clone size: .
V gene: TRBV18
D gene: TRBD2

CDR3 DNA: TGCGCCAGCAGCCCAGGACAGGGGAACACTGAAGCTTTCTTT
CDR3 protein: CASSPGQGNTEAFF
J gene: TRBJ1-1
clone size: .
V gene: TRBV5-1
D gene: TRBD1

CDR3 DNA: TGCGCCAGCAGCTTGGATAGCGGGAGGGACGAGCAGTACTTC
CDR3 protein: CASSLDSGRDEQYF
J gene: TRBJ2-7
clone size: .
V gene: TRBV5-1
D gene: TRBD2

CDR3 DNA: TGCAGCGTTGAAAGGGGCAAGGCCTATGGCTACACCTTC
CDR3 protein: CSVERGKAYGYTF
J gene: TRBJ1-2
clone size: .
V gene: TRBV29-1
D gene: .

CDR3 DNA: TGTGCCAGCTCACCCATCGGGACAGGGGGTGGTCAGCCCCAGCATTTT
CDR3 protein: CASSPIGTGGGQPQHF
J gene: TRBJ1-5
clone size: .
V gene: TRBV18
D gene: TRBD1

CDR3 DNA: TGCGCCAGCAGTGAAGCCGATCCCGGGACTAGCGTTCGCACAGATACGCAGTATTTT
CDR3 protein: CASSEADPGTSVRTDTQYF
J gene: TRBJ2-3
clone size: few
V gene: TRBV10-1
D gene: TRBD2

CDR3 DNA: TGTGCCAGCAGCCCGGACAGCCTTGGCTACACCTTC
CDR3 protein: CASSPDSLGYTF
J gene: TRBJ1-2
clone size: once
V gene: TRBV7-9
D gene: .

CDR3 DNA: TGCGCCAGCAGCCAAGGAGCCAGGGGCACCTACGAGCAGTACTTC
CDR3 protein: CASSQGARGTYEQYF
J gene: TRBJ2-7
clone size: many
V gene: TRBV4-3
D gene: .

CDR3 DNA: TGTGCCAGTATGGGGACTAGCGGGAAAAAAGACTACGAGCAGTACTTC
CDR3 protein: CASMGTSGKKDYEQYF
J gene: TRBJ2-7
clone size: .
V gene: TRBV28
D gene: TRBD2